This T cell receptor (beta chain) was recovered during a study of T-cell reconstitution after alpha-beta-depleted transplantation in children. Preparation of the TCRbeta library was carried out with unique molecular identifiers. MiXCR was run by TCRdb on the PCR reads, yielding one entry per CDR3 protein. The table shows fewer than 150,000 distinct CDR3 sequences, with roughly 23% occurring only once. CDR3 length equals 15 residues. In germline, CDR1 is SGHTS, CDR2 YDEGEE. Trimming took 2 bases from V and 2 from J, leaving 13 bases between them. There are a few counts of this clonotype. Its antigen remains unidentified. Overall study findings and caveats: Most T-cell counts and diversity one year after the transplant came from T cells that were newly produced. Reports say that about two months after transplant, the alpha-beta T cells came out of several hundred graft clones that had expanded.

The receptor comes from a male patient between 2 and 15 years old who had a stem cell transplant for chronic granulomatous disease, so the T cells may come from the graft donor. Sequenced here: PBMCs, mostly from graft donor cells, sampled 180 days after TCRalphabeta/CD19-depleted stem cell transplant. The rearrangement uses TRBV5-8 and TRBJ2-5, with a possible D match to TRBD1 (6 bases). The CDR3 bases are TGTGCCAGCAGCTTACAGACAGGAGTACAAGAGACCCAGTACTTC. Translated: CASSLQTGVQETQYF.